These 17 T cell receptor beta chains were sequenced from one sample in a study of T cell repertoires in cytomegalovirus infection. TCRdb itself ran the reads through MiXCR, one entry per CDR3 protein. This sample has some 200,000 distinct CDR3 sequences, with 15% to 20% found just once. The sequenced material came from PBMCs. All receptors derive from a human donor in good health (CMV status not recorded). Some clones in this sample may be carry-over from other donors' samples.

J is TRBJ2-7 and V is TRBV6-6, with D hard to call. This CDR3 is built from 12 residues. From germline, CDR1 is MNHNY and CDR2 SVGAGI (reference sequence). Deletions cut 2 bases from V and 7 bases from J, with 9 bases between. The CDR3 protein is CASSYPQEEQYF. DNA of the CDR3: TGTGCCAGCAGTTACCCTCAAGAAGAGCAGTACTTC.

This clonotype was detected only a few times. The V and J genes are TRBV24-1 and TRBJ2-1; 13 bases map to TRBD2. V was clipped by 3 bases and J by 10 bases; unmatched bases: 11. The CDR3 is 17 amino acids. Germline V CDR1 and CDR2: KGHDR, SFDVKD. For the CDR3, the DNA is TGTGCCACCAGTGATCCCCAGGGGGGACTAGCGGGAAGGGAGCAGTTCTTC. Its protein is CATSDPQGGLAGREQFF.

The table lists this clonotype with many counts. The V and J genes are TRBV7-6 and TRBJ2-2; 7 bases line up with TRBD2. The CDR3 is made up of 15 amino acids. Germline lookup yields CDR1 SGHVS and CDR2 FNYEAQ. J was trimmed by 2 bases and V by 5 bases; bases with no gene match: 5. CDR3 amino acids: CASSPRTRNTGELFF. Here the CDR3 DNA reads TGTGCCAGCAGCCCCCGGACTAGAAACACCGGGGAGCTGTTTTTT.

This clonotype occurred a few times. This sequence joins TRBV5-4 and TRBJ2-5; 9 bases align to TRBD1. Losses at the gene ends were 4 bases for V and 9 bases for J; bases not matched to a gene: 7. The length of the CDR3 is 13 residues. Germline loops: CDR1 SGHNT, CDR2 YYREEE (reference sequence). CDR3 nucleotide sequence: TGTGCCAGCAGCCAAAGACAGGGGGAGGCCCAGTACTTC. Translated: CASSQRQGEAQYF. The entire variable domain, with the rest obtained from reference TRBV5-4 and TRBJ2-5, is as follows: ETGVTQSPTHLIKTRGQQVTLRCSSQSGHNTVSWYQQALGQGPQFIFQYYREEENGRGNFPPRFSGLQFPNYSSELNVNALELDDSALYLCASSQRQGEAQYFGPGTRLLVL.

The table lists this clonotype with a few counts. The genes are TRBV6-2 or TRBV6-3 and TRBJ2-7; 7 bases agree with TRBD2. Germline V lookup: CDR1 MNHEY, CDR2 SVGEGT. With 3 bases clipped from V and 3 bases from J, the junction kept 8 bases outside the gene matches. The CDR3 consists of 15 residues. The CDR3 sequence: CASSYLRGTNYEQYF. The CDR3 bases are TGTGCCAGCAGTTATTTAAGAGGGACTAACTACGAGCAGTACTTC.

The rearrangement links TRBV12-5 to TRBJ2-1; no firm D call. The ends were cut back, 1 base at V and 8 bases at J, with 21 bases in the middle. CDR3 length equals 17 residues. Germline values: CDR1 LGHNT, CDR2 FRNRAP. The CDR3 loop reads CASGLGLVAQGWDEQFF. Here the CDR3 DNA reads TGTGCTAGTGGTTTGGGGCTTGTAGCCCAAGGGTGGGATGAGCAGTTCTTC.

This clonotype was seen a handful of times. The V and J genes are TRBV5-6 and TRBJ1-1, with 10 bases fitting TRBD1. Germline V CDR1 and CDR2: SGHDT, YYEEEE. The CDR3 spans 17 residues. V lost 4 bases to trimming and J lost 1 base; unmatched junction nucleotides: 10. This CDR3 is CASSQPNRDRGNTEAFF. As DNA, the CDR3 is TGTGCCAGCAGCCAGCCAAACCGGGACAGGGGGAACACTGAAGCTTTCTTT.

This clonotype was picked up many times. This rearrangement joins TRBV7-8 to TRBJ2-1; 8 nucleotides agree with TRBD1. In germline, CDR1 is SGHVS, CDR2 FQNEAQ. V gave up 5 bases and J gave up 5 bases; unmatched junction bases: 5. The CDR3 is 14 residues long. CDR3 amino acids: CASSHPDRDNEQFF. The CDR3 bases are TGTGCCAGCAGCCATCCGGACAGGGACAATGAGCAGTTCTTC.

This clonotype appeared many times. The chain uses TRBV2 and TRBJ1-5, with 7 positions matching TRBD1. Germline assignment: CDR1 SNHLY and CDR2 FYNNEI. Germline trimming cut 6 bases from V and 4 bases from J; bases unmatched to any gene: 9. The CDR3 consists of 15 residues. CDR3 sequence: CASRLGRGQNQPQHF. The CDR3 region has the DNA TGTGCCAGCAGGCTGGGGAGGGGGCAGAATCAGCCCCAGCATTTT.

CDR3 residues: CASSQGQGSNTEAFF. The CDR3 nucleotides read TGTGCCAGCAGCCAAGGACAGGGGAGTAACACTGAAGCTTTCTTT. This sequence joins TRBV14 and TRBJ1-1; the match to TRBD1 covers 8 bases. Trimming took 1 base from V and 2 from J; bases not matched to a gene: 3. The CDR3 length is 15 residues. The germline V gene encodes CDR1 SGHDN and CDR2 FVKESK.

This chain connects TRBV9 to TRBJ1-1, with D possibly being TRBD1 (5 bases). The length of the CDR3 is 17 residues. Germline V gives CDR1 SGDLS, CDR2 YYNGEE. Trimming removed 0 bases from V and 1 base from J, with 16 bases in between. The CDR3 protein is CASSVALGRGPNTEAFF. The CDR3 nucleotides read TGTGCCAGCAGCGTAGCATTGGGGCGGGGACCGAACACTGAAGCTTTCTTT.

The chain is built from TRBV6-5 and TRBJ2-2, with D unclear. CDR1 and CDR2 (germline): MNHEY, SVGAGI. The V end was cut by 0 bases, the J end by 4 bases, with 6 bases between. This CDR3 contains 14 residues. The CDR3 DNA is TGTGCCAGCAGTTACTCAGGTGGCACCGGGGAGCTGTTTTTT. Amino acids: CASSYSGGTGELFF.

The chain recombines TRBV29-1 with TRBJ2-1, with TRBD2 as a possible D gene (5 bases). V dropped 0 bases and J dropped 7 bases, with 16 bases sitting between them. Germline CDR1 SQVTM, CDR2 ANQGSEA. This CDR3 comprises 15 residues. The CDR3: CSVEDLVGEGNEQFF. The CDR3 DNA follows: TGCAGCGTTGAAGATTTAGTGGGAGAGGGAAATGAGCAGTTCTTC.

The chain carries TRBV6-6 and TRBJ2-1; D is unclear. V was shortened by 0 bases and J by 6 bases, with 15 bases between the two germline ends. In germline, CDR1 is MNHNY, CDR2 SVGAGI (reference sequence). This CDR3 has 16 residues. The CDR3 reads CASSYSSGMGSNEQFF. CDR3 sequence (DNA): TGTGCCAGCAGTTACTCGTCCGGAATGGGCTCCAATGAGCAGTTCTTC.

There are a few counts of this clonotype. The rearrangement links TRBV29-1 to TRBJ1-1, with D possibly matching TRBD1 (6 bases). CDR1 is SQVTM and CDR2 is ANQGSEA in the germline V gene. V lost 8 bases and J 1 base, leaving 26 bases between the germline ends. CDR3 length equals 17 residues. The CDR3 protein is CSYGQRATPLTNTEAFF. For the CDR3, the DNA is TGCAGCTACGGACAGCGGGCAACCCCTTTAACGAACACTGAAGCTTTCTTT.

CDR3 sequence reads: CASSLTLASNEQFF. The CDR3 DNA follows: TGTGCCAGCAGCTTAACCCTAGCCTCCAATGAGCAGTTCTTC. This rearrangement joins TRBV11-1 to TRBJ2-1; D perhaps matches TRBD2 (5 bases). V lost 2 bases and J 6 bases, leaving 11 bases between the germline ends. The CDR3 runs to 14 residues. Looked up from germline, CDR1 is SGHAT and CDR2 is FQDESV (reference sequence).

This rearrangement joins TRBV7-2 to TRBJ2-1, with TRBD2 identical over 8 bases. V shed 5 bases and J 6 bases; nucleotides not matched to a gene: 6. The CDR3 consists of 14 residues. Germline V lookup: CDR1 SGHTA, CDR2 FQGNSA. CDR3 protein: CASSGRAGGNEQFF. The CDR3 coding sequence is TGTGCCAGCAGCGGACGGGCGGGAGGCAATGAGCAGTTCTTC. Full variable domain (outside the CDR3, taken from reference TRBV7-2 and TRBJ2-1): GAGVSQSPSNKVTEKGKDVELRCDPISGHTALYWYRQSLGQGLEFLIYFQGNSAPDKSGLPSDRFSAERTGGSVSTLTIQRTQQEDSAVYLCASSGRAGGNEQFFGPGTRLTVL.